This T cell receptor beta chain was retrieved from a study of control samples from healthy donors and cancer patients. A word on this clone: Other nucleotide sequences from this sample produce the same CDR3.

Germline loops: CDR1 MRHNA, CDR2 SNTAGT. The length of the CDR3 is 15 residues. V lost 2 bases, J lost 1 base, and 2 bases stayed unmatched. Sequencing was performed with immunoSEQ multiplex PCR; in TCRdb, only in-frame clones are kept and a portion is missing. The profile shows roughly 190,000 clones, 91% of them singletons. The TCR was taken from a woman in her thirties in good health. V and J are TRBV6-4 and TRBJ2-3; 8 positions match TRBD2. Input material: blood. The CDR3 is CASSDGAGGTDTQYF. The CDR3 DNA reads as TGTGCCAGCAGTGACGGAGCGGGAGGCACAGATACGCAGTATTTT.